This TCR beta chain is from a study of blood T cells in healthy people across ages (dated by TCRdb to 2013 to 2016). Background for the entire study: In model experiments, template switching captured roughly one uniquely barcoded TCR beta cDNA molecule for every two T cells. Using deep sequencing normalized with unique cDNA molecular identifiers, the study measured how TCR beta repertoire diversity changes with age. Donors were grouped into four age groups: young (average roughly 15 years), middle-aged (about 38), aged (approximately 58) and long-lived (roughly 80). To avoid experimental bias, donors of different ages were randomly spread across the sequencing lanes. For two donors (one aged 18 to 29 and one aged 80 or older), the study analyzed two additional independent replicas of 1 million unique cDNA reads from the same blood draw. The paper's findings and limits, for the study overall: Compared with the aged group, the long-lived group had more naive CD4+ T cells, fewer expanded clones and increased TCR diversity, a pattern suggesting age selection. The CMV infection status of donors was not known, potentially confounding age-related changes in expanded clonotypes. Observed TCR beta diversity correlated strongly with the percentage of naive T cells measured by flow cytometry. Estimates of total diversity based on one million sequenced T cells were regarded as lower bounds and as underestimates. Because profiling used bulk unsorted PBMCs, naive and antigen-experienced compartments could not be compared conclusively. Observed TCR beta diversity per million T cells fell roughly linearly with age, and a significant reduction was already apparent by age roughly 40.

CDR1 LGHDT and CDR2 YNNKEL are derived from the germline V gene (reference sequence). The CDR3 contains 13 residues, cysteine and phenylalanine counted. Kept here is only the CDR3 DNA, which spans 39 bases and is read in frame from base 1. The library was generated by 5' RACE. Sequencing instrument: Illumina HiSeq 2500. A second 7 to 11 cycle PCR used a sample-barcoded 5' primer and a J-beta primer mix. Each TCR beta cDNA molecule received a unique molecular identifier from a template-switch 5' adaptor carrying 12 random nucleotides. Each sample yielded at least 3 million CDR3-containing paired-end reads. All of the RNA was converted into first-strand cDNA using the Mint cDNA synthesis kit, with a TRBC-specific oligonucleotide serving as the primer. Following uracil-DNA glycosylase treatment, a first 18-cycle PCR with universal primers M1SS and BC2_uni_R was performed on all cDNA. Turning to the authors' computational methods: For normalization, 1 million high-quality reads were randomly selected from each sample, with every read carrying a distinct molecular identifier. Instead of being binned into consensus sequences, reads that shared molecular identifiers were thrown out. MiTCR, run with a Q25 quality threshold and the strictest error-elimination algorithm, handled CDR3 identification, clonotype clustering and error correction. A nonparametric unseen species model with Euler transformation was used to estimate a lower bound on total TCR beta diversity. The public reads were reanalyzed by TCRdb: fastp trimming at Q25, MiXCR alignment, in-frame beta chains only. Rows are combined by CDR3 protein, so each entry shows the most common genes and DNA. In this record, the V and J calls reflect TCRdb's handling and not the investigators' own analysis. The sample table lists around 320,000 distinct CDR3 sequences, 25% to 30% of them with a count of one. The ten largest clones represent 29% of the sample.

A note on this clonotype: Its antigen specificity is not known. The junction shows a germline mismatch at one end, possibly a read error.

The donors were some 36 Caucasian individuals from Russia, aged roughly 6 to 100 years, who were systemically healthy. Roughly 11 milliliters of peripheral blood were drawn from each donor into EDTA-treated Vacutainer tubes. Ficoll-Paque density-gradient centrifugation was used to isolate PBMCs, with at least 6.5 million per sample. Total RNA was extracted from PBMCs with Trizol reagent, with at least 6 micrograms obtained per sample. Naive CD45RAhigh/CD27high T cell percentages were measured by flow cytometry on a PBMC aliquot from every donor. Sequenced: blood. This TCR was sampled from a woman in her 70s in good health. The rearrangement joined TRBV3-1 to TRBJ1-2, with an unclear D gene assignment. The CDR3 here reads CASSQEITAGCTF. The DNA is TGTGCCAGCAGCCAAGAAATCACAGCTGGCTGCACCTTC. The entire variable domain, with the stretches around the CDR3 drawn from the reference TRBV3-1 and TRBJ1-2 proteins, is DTAVSQTPKYLVTQMGNDKSIKCEQNLGHDTMYWYKQDSKKFLKIMFSYNNKELIINETVPNRFSPKSPDKAHLNLHINSLELGDSAVYFCASSQEITAGCTFGSGTRLTVV.